The clone carrying this T cell receptor beta chain was seen many times. Its antigen is unknown. These data belong to a study of T cells in Graves' hyperthyroidism and ophthalmopathy. Study-wide points: Model predictions of ophthalmopathy came a median approximately 6.2 months before onset. Classification by a 13 V-J model distinguished ophthalmopathy from stable hyperthyroidism.

J gave up 9 bases and V 3 bases, and 13 bases lay outside the gene matches. The germline gives CDR1 DFQATT, CDR2 SNEGSKA (reference sequence). The CDR3 totals 15 residues. On the basis of clinical symptoms, serum thyroxine and TRAb, thyroid ultrasound and orbital computed tomography, diagnoses were made. RNA transcripts served as the template for amplifying TCR beta CDR3 regions. HTBI primers drove first-round RT-PCR of the TCR CDR3. Via MiXCR, TCRdb re-called the multiplex PCR reads, giving one row per CDR3 protein. Here the sample spans over 500,000 distinct CDR3 sequences, approximately 16% being singletons.

This chain joins TRBV20-1 and TRBJ2-5; 10 bases line up with TRBD1. The TCR was taken from a woman in her 30s with Graves' ophthalmopathy. Sequencing used blood. The CDR3 sequence is CSARSGTGAYAAQYF. DNA for the CDR3: TGCAGTGCTAGGTCGGGGACAGGGGCTTATGCGGCCCAGTACTTC.